These T cell receptor beta chains were read from a single sample in a study of blood T cell repertoires in COVID-19. Here immunoSEQ multiplex PCR was the method, and the copy in TCRdb shows in-frame clones only, minus some. The table records about 480,000 clones, roughly 89% of them present only once. Sequencing was performed on peripheral blood. The origin of the receptors is a man aged 18 to 30 with COVID-19, enrolled during active disease. CDR3s include the opening cysteine and the closing phenylalanine or tryptophan. D genes are given only for firm matches. A clone size is listed for some rows: how often the clone was seen (once, few, many), or a class if it is expanded.

clone_size,d_call,j_call,v_call,cdr3_nt,cdr3_aa
once,-,TRBJ2-1,TRBV11-2,TGTGCCAGCAGCCCCCACGGAGCGTCTAGCTCCTACAATGAGCAGTTCTTC,CASSPHGASSSYNEQFF
-,-,TRBJ2-1,TRBV19,TGTGCCAGTAGTATAGGAGCGGGAAAGGGGGATGAGCAGTTCTTC,CASSIGAGKGDEQFF
-,TRBD1,TRBJ2-7,TRBV3-1/TRBV3-2,TGTGCCAGCAGCCCCTCCCCGGGACAGGGGGCCGAGCAGTACTTC,CASSPSPGQGAEQYF
-,-,TRBJ1-1,TRBV29-1,TGCAGCGTTTCCCGGGGGAAGGGGACTGAAGCTTTCTTT,CSVSRGKGTEAFF
-,-,TRBJ1-2,TRBV5-1,TGCGCCAGCAGCCCTACCCTGACGGGCTATGGCTACACCTTC,CASSPTLTGYGYTF
-,TRBD1,TRBJ1-2,TRBV6-2/TRBV6-3,TGTGCCAGCAGTGCCCGACAGGGGGCGGGGTCTGGCTACACCTTC,CASSARQGAGSGYTF
-,TRBD1,TRBJ2-1,TRBV5-1,TGCGCCAGCTACCTGACAGGGAGTGGTGAGCAGTTCTTC,CASYLTGSGEQFF
-,TRBD2,TRBJ2-5,TRBV25-1,TGTGCCAGCAGTGATCGACTAGCGGGGGGGCCTTCGGAGACCCAGTACTTC,CASSDRLAGGPSETQYF
-,TRBD1,TRBJ1-1,TRBV29-1,TGCAGCGTCCGGACAGGGGGCAACACTGAAGCTTTCTTT,CSVRTGGNTEAFF
-,-,TRBJ1-2,TRBV20-1,TGCAGTGCCCATAGCTCGCCAGGCTACACCTTC,CSAHSSPGYTF
-,TRBD2,TRBJ2-7,TRBV5-4,TGTGCCAGCAGCTCGACTAGCGGATACGAGCAGTACTTC,CASSSTSGYEQYF
few,-,TRBJ2-1,TRBV19,TGTGCCAGTAGTATTGGGGCTACGCACGATGAGCAGTTCTTC,CASSIGATHDEQFF
-,-,TRBJ2-3,TRBV5-1,TGCGCCAGCTATTGGAGCCCAGATACGCAGTATTTT,CASYWSPDTQYF
-,-,TRBJ2-5,TRBV19,TGTGCCAGTAGGTCGTACCAAGAGACCCAGTACTTC,CASRSYQETQYF
once,-,TRBJ2-5,TRBV5-1,TGCGCCAGCAGCTGGGGCCGAAGAGAGACCCAGTACTTC,CASSWGRRETQYF
-,-,TRBJ1-1,TRBV19,TGTGCCAGTAGTCTACGGGAGAACACTGAAGCTTTCTTT,CASSLRENTEAFF
-,-,TRBJ2-5,TRBV7-6,TGTGCCAGCAGTTTGGACTGGCTTGGGGAGACCCAGTACTTC,CASSLDWLGETQYF
-,TRBD2,TRBJ2-3,TRBV7-9,TGTGCCAGCAGCTTAGGCAGCGGGAGGGCCGCGATATCTGAGTATTTT,CASSLGSGRAAISEYF
-,TRBD2,TRBJ2-5,TRBV24-1,TGTGCCACCAGTGATGGACTAGCGGGAGTCGGGGAGACCCAGTACTTC,CATSDGLAGVGETQYF
-,TRBD2,TRBJ2-7,TRBV18,TGTGCCAGCTCACAGAGCTCGGGGGGGGCTGGTCTGGAGCAGTACTTC,CASSQSSGGAGLEQYF
once,TRBD2,TRBJ2-5,TRBV7-9,TGTGCCAGCAGCTTAGCGCCAGGGCGGGGGCAAGAGACCCAGTACTTC,CASSLAPGRGQETQYF
-,TRBD2,TRBJ2-7,TRBV15,TGTGCCACCAGCAGGGTTAGCGGGGGGAAGGTCGAGCAGTACTTC,CATSRVSGGKVEQYF
-,TRBD1,TRBJ1-1,TRBV25-1,TGTGCCAGCAGTGGAACAGGACAGGGGACAAACACTGAAGCTTTCTTT,CASSGTGQGTNTEAFF
-,-,TRBJ2-5,TRBV7-2,TGTGCCAGCAGCTCGTACCAAGAGACCCAGTACTTC,CASSSYQETQYF
-,TRBD2,TRBJ2-2,TRBV5-4,TGTGCCAGCAGCTTAGCGGGGAGAACCGGGGAGCTGTTTTTT,CASSLAGRTGELFF
-,-,TRBJ1-1,TRBV3-1/TRBV3-2,TGTGCCAGCAGCCAAGGTCGGAGGAACACTGAAGCTTTCTTT,CASSQGRRNTEAFF
-,-,TRBJ2-1,TRBV3-1/TRBV3-2,TGTGCCAGCAGATATCAGGGAAAGCAGTTCTTC,CASRYQGKQFF
-,TRBD1,TRBJ1-5,TRBV24-1,TGTGCCACCAGTGTACAGGGGGGACAGCCCCAGCATTTT,CATSVQGGQPQHF
-,TRBD1,TRBJ1-5,TRBV19,TGTGCCAGTAGACTACAGGGGTCCCAACTACCCCAGCATTTT,CASRLQGSQLPQHF
-,TRBD2,TRBJ2-5,TRBV7-2,TGTGCCAGCAGTCGAGCGGGAGTGGAGACCCAGTACTTC,CASSRAGVETQYF
-,-,TRBJ1-6,TRBV6-5,TGTGCCAGCCAGGACAGCTCCTATAATTCACCCCTCCACTTT,CASQDSSYNSPLHF
-,TRBD1,TRBJ1-3,TRBV18,TGTGCCAGCTCACGAGAGACAGGGACTGGAAACACCATATATTTT,CASSRETGTGNTIYF
-,-,TRBJ2-1,TRBV12-3/TRBV12-4,TGTGCCAGCAGTTTAAGTAGCGGAAATGAGCAGTTCTTC,CASSLSSGNEQFF
-,-,TRBJ2-1,TRBV10-2,TGCGCCAGCAGTGCCCTCAATGAGCAGTTCTTC,CASSALNEQFF
once,TRBD2,TRBJ2-5,TRBV7-2,TGTGCCAGCAGCTTTGGACTAGCGGGGGGCGGAGAGACCCAGTACTTC,CASSFGLAGGGETQYF
few,TRBD1,TRBJ1-6,TRBV5-1,TGCGCCAGCAGCTTGGAAAACAGGGGGCGATCACCCCTCCACTTT,CASSLENRGRSPLHF
-,-,TRBJ2-1,TRBV5-6,TGTGCCACCAGGGGAGGGAACTCCTACAATGAGCAGTTCTTC,CATRGGNSYNEQFF
-,TRBD2,TRBJ2-4,TRBV10-2,TGCGCCAGCAAGGGACTAGCGGGAGGGCCACCCTTCATTCAGTACTTC,CASKGLAGGPPFIQYF
-,-,TRBJ2-1,TRBV29-1,TGCAGCGTGACAGGCTACAATGAGCAGTTCTTC,CSVTGYNEQFF
-,TRBD1,TRBJ1-2,TRBV6-5,TGTGCCAGCAGTTACTCAGGACAGGGTGACGCCTACACCTTC,CASSYSGQGDAYTF
-,-,TRBJ1-2,TRBV3-1/TRBV3-2,TGTGCCAGCAGCCAGTACGACAAAGCCAGAGTGTATGGCTACACCTTC,CASSQYDKARVYGYTF
-,-,TRBJ1-2,TRBV25-1,TGTGCCAGCAGTGAACCCTACTATGGCTACACCTTC,CASSEPYYGYTF